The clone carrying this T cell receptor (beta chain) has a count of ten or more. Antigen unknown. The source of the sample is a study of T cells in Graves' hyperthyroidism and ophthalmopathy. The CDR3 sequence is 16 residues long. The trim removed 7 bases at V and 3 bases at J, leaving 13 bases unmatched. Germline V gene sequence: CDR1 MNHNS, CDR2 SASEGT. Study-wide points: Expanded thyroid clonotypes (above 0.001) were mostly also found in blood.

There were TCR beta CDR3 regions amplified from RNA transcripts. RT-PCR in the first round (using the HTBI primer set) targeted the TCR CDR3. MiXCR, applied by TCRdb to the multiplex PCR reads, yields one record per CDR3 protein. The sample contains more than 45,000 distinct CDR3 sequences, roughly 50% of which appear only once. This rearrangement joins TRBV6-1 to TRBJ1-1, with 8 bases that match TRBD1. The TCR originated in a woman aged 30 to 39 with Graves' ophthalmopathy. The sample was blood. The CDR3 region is CASTTSVTGADTEAFF. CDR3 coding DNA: TGTGCCAGCACCACAAGCGTGACAGGGGCCGACACTGAAGCTTTCTTT.